Following are 16 T cell receptor beta chains from one sample sequenced in a study of beta chain features in type 1 diabetes. Expressed TCRB transcripts were sequenced, since all the RNA that had been isolated was reverse transcribed. Data came from immunoSEQ multiplex PCR; TCRdb stores just in-frame clones and leaves some out. Of 150,000 to 200,000 clones listed, 7.5% to 10% are singletons. Sequencing used central memory CD4+ T cells from blood. These receptors were taken from a young woman in good health.

This clone turned up a few times. This chain connects TRBV6-1 to TRBJ2-7; the D gene is possibly TRBD2 (5 bases). CDR3 length: 15 residues. The V end lost 7 bases, the J end lost 3 bases, and 19 bases lay between the germline ends. Germline V gives CDR1 MNHNS, CDR2 SASEGT. DNA of the CDR3: TGTGCCAGCACCCCGTCCCCCGGGGAGTTCTACGAGCAGTACTTC. Translation gives CASTPSPGEFYEQYF.

This clone was picked up a small number of times. This chain links TRBV6-6 with TRBJ2-3, with 9 bases lining up with TRBD2. This CDR3 has 15 amino acids. The germline V gene has CDR1 MNHNY and CDR2 SVGAGI (reference sequence). Unmatched junction bases numbered 3, after V lost 5 bases and J lost 0 bases. The CDR3 DNA follows: TGTGCCAGCAGTGATAGCGGGGGTAGCACAGATACGCAGTATTTT. Protein: CASSDSGGSTDTQYF.

This clone occurred a few times. The chain couples TRBV30 to TRBJ2-7; D possibly corresponds to TRBD2 (7 bases). The length of the CDR3 is 16 residues. With 0 bases removed from V and 2 bases from J, the gap between germline ends came to 17 bases. Germline V gene data show CDR1 as GTSNPN and CDR2 as SVGIG (reference sequence). In nucleotides, the CDR3 is TGTGCCTGGAGTGTATTGGGGGGCGGGAGAACCTACGAGCAGTACTTC. Its translation: CAWSVLGGGRTYEQYF.

This clone was seen a few times. This sequence joins TRBV27 and TRBJ2-3, with D perhaps matching TRBD1 (5 bases). Trimming removed 3 bases from V and 0 bases from J, with 16 bases in between. The CDR3 consists of 17 residues. Germline-derived CDR1 and CDR2 are MNHEY and SMNVEV (reference sequence). This CDR3 reads CASSLGFGRDSTDTQYF. The DNA for the CDR3 is TGTGCCAGCAGTTTGGGATTCGGCAGGGATAGCACAGATACGCAGTATTTT.

This clone has a handful of counts. This sequence joins TRBV11-2 and TRBJ2-7; a weak D match, TRBD2 (6 bases). The V gene's germline CDR1 is SGHAT and CDR2 FQNNGV. The CDR3 is made up of 12 amino acids. Deletions cut 4 bases from V and 4 bases from J, with 8 bases between. CDR3 amino acids: CASSSGGYEQYF. The CDR3, as DNA: TGTGCCAGCAGCTCTGGGGGGTACGAGCAGTACTTC.

The chain links TRBV5-6 to TRBJ2-5, with D tentatively TRBD1 (5 bases). Germline V gene lookup returns CDR1 SGHDT and CDR2 YYEEEE. Trimming took 2 bases from V and 5 from J, leaving 13 bases between them. The CDR3 sequence is 14 residues long. As DNA, the CDR3 is TGTGCCAGCAGCTTTCCCAGGGTTATGGAGACCCAGTACTTC. This gives the protein CASSFPRVMETQYF.

The CDR3: CASSLYGVSGYGYTF. CDR3 nucleotide sequence: TGTGCCAGCAGTTTATACGGGGTGTCAGGCTATGGCTACACCTTC. This chain joins TRBV27 and TRBJ1-2; D unclear. Deletions cut 1 base from V and 4 bases from J, with 13 bases between. The CDR3 length is 15 residues. Germline values: CDR1 MNHEY, CDR2 SMNVEV (reference sequence).

The chain is built from TRBV4-1 and TRBJ2-3; D gene unclear. Trimming left V 0 bases short and J 7 bases short, with 20 bases between. The CDR3 spans 17 residues. The germline V gene has CDR1 MGHRA and CDR2 YSYEKL. CDR3 bases: TGCGCCAGCAGCCAAGATGGAGAGGTCAGACCCCTGAATACGCAGTATTTT. It specifies CASSQDGEVRPLNTQYF.

This clone was seen more than once but under ten times. The CDR3 bases are TGTGCCAGCAGCCCGATAGCGAGTGAGACCCAGTACTTC. Its protein is CASSPIASETQYF. This sequence joins TRBV11-2 and TRBJ2-5, with D possibly being TRBD2 (5 bases). Trimming removed 5 bases at V and 5 bases at J, with 12 bases between. Germline loops: CDR1 SGHAT, CDR2 FQNNGV. CDR3 length: 13 amino acids.

This clone was observed many times. This chain uses TRBV11-2 with TRBJ2-5; the match to TRBD1 covers 8 bases. CDR1 SGHAT and CDR2 FQNNGV come from the germline V gene. The CDR3 has 14 residues. Germline trimming cut 5 bases from V and 4 bases from J; bases unmatched to any gene: 6. The CDR3 DNA sequence: TGTGCCAGCAGCGGAGAAGACAGGGGAGAGACCCAGTACTTC. Residues: CASSGEDRGETQYF.

This clone was found many times. One end of the junction is discordant with germline, which a read error may explain. V and J are TRBV6-1 and TRBJ2-1; 14 positions match TRBD2. The CDR3 totals 14 residues. Germline V gives CDR1 MNHNS, CDR2 SASEGT. The CDR3 loop reads CASSGTSGSGPRVF. CDR3 DNA sequence: TGTGCCAGCTCCGGGACTAGCGGGAGTGGCCCCCGGGTCTTC.

This clone has a handful of counts. This chain uses TRBV4-3 with TRBJ2-3; D uncertain. The CDR3 runs to 14 residues. V was trimmed by 0 bases and J by 6 bases, leaving 10 bases between them. The germline gives CDR1 LGHNA, CDR2 YSLEER. The CDR3 region is CASSQDLTRDTQYF. The CDR3 bases are TGCGCCAGCAGCCAAGATTTAACCAGGGATACGCAGTATTTT.

V and J are TRBV7-9 and TRBJ2-1; perhaps TRBD2 as D (5 bases). Per the germline V gene, CDR1 is SEHNR and CDR2 is FQNEAQ (reference sequence). CDR3 size: 14 residues. V was shortened by 2 bases and J by 8 bases, with 13 bases between the two germline ends. CDR3 protein: CASSLSLSGYEQFF. The CDR3 DNA reads as TGTGCCAGCAGCTTATCTTTGTCGGGGTATGAGCAGTTCTTC.

This clone was observed a few times. The CDR3 protein is CASSLQGSGGELFF. The CDR3, as DNA: TGTGCCAGCAGCTTACAGGGGTCGGGCGGGGAGCTGTTTTTT. The V gene is TRBV7-6, the J gene TRBJ2-2; a weak D match, TRBD1 (6 bases). V was cut by 2 bases and J by 7 bases, with 11 bases left in between. The CDR3 loop spans 14 amino acids. The V gene's germline CDR1 is SGHVS and CDR2 FNYEAQ.

This clone occurred many times. V usage is TRBV7-9 and J usage is TRBJ1-1, with 7 bases fitting TRBD1. The germline V gene has CDR1 SEHNR and CDR2 FQNEAQ (reference sequence). The CDR3 is made up of 13 amino acids. After removal of 5 bases from V and 4 bases from J, the junction contained 4 bases not matched to a gene. This CDR3 is CASSHEGATEAFF. The CDR3 nucleotides are TGTGCCAGCAGCCACGAGGGGGCCACTGAAGCTTTCTTT.

The gene calls are TRBV5-4 and TRBJ2-1, with no clear D. V lost 4 bases and J 2 bases, leaving 10 bases between the germline ends. The CDR3 is 14 residues long. The V gene's germline CDR1 is SGHNT and CDR2 YYREEE (reference sequence). The CDR3 region is CASSRPPPYNEQFF. The CDR3 DNA is TGTGCCAGCAGCCGTCCCCCCCCCTACAATGAGCAGTTCTTC.